Sequencing of this T cell receptor beta chain was carried out in a study of chemoradiotherapy in HPV16-positive cancers. About the study: Candidate HPV-specific T-cell clones and common TCR motifs came from functional assays in a couple of HPV16-positive patients. Study-level findings and limits: In HPV16-positive patients, HPV-responsive T-cell expansion tracked better recurrence-free survival. Candidate HPV-specific clones and E7-related TCR motifs grew in tumor during treatment.

Note on this clone: Its specificity is unknown.

V shed 6 bases and J shed 0 bases, with 12 bases lying between them. There are 14 residues in the CDR3. The germline CDR1 and CDR2 sequences are SNHLY and FYNNEI. TCRdb's table, derived via immunoSEQ multiplex PCR, lists solely in-frame clones and lacks some. The table records approximately 11,000 clones, more than 75% of them present only once. V is TRBV2 and J is TRBJ2-7; either TRBD1 or TRBD2 may fit D (5 bases each). The source was blood, collected from a patient who underwent chemoradiotherapy. The clonotype originates from a human donor with HPV-associated anogenital cancer. This CDR3 reads CASRGVMNSYEQYF. CDR3 sequence (DNA): TGTGCCAGCAGGGGGGTCATGAACTCCTACGAGCAGTACTTC.